Below, one T cell receptor (beta chain) is given with its context. Sequencing was performed with immunoSEQ multiplex PCR; in TCRdb, only in-frame clones are kept and a portion is missing. This sample has 70,000 to 90,000 clones, with approximately 85% found just once. This sample was taken from a study of T cell responses to AZD1222 COVID-19 vaccine. Germline V gene sequence: CDR1 SGHVS, CDR2 FNYEAQ. The CDR3 has 15 amino acids. V was clipped by 4 bases and J by 3 bases; unmatched bases: 4. The sequenced sample was peripheral blood, obtained on day 0 of AZD1222 vaccination. The V gene is TRBV7-6, the J gene TRBJ2-1; 9 nucleotides match TRBD2. This receptor was identified in an adult in good health. CDR3 sequence: CASSSGTSIYNEQFF. CDR3 nucleotide sequence: TGTGCCAGCAGCTCCGGGACTAGCATCTACAATGAGCAGTTCTTC.